The 17 T cell receptor beta chains below were found in one sample sequenced in a study of CD8+ T cells in alopecia areata. Treatment here: oral pan-JAK inhibitor, 5-10 mg twice daily. The authors extracted RNA and reverse transcribed it into cDNA as the sequencing template. Clones were read by immunoSEQ multiplex PCR, and TCRdb kept only the in-frame ones, dropping some. The table lists under 250,000 clones, approximately 72% of them singletons, with over 1% in the top ten. Here the sequenced sample was CD4+ T cells sorted from blood, taken at roughly week 45, from a patient treated with tofacitinib. These receptors all stem from a human donor with alopecia areata.

The chain employs TRBV9 and TRBJ2-6; TRBD2 aligns across 7 bases. The CDR3 sequence is 18 residues long. The ends lost 0 bases at V and 0 bases at J; junction bases unmatched: 6. CDR1 and CDR2 (germline): SGDLS, YYNGEE. The DNA of the CDR3 is TGTGCCAGCAGCGTAGGATCTAGCGGCCGCTCTGGGGCCAACGTCCTGACTTTC. Amino acids: CASSVGSSGRSGANVLTF.

The rearrangement links TRBV5-1 to TRBJ2-1, with TRBD1 matching over 7 bases. From germline, CDR1 is SGHRS and CDR2 YFSETQ. The CDR3 sequence is 15 residues long. The V gene end was trimmed by 1 base and the J gene end by 8 bases; junction bases not matched to a gene: 9. Here the CDR3 DNA reads TGCGCCAGCAGCTTGCAGGGCAGGGGGACCCATGAGCAGTTCTTC. This sequence encodes CASSLQGRGTHEQFF.

This chain uses TRBV5-1 with TRBJ1-5, with 8 bases aligning to TRBD1. CDR1 is SGHRS and CDR2 is YFSETQ in the germline V gene. This CDR3 has 15 residues. Trimming at V came to 4 bases and at J to 2 bases, leaving 5 bases not matched to a gene. CDR3 sequence reads: CASSQGTGRNQPQHF. In DNA, the CDR3 is TGCGCCAGCAGCCAAGGGACAGGACGCAATCAGCCCCAGCATTTT.

This chain connects TRBV7-2 to TRBJ1-1; D is undetermined. This CDR3 contains 16 residues. Germline-derived CDR1 and CDR2 are SGHTA and FQGNSA. Trimming cost V 5 bases and J 0 bases, with 16 bases left between them. CDR3 loop: CASSPSRTDMNTEAFF. CDR3 DNA sequence: TGTGCCAGCAGCCCCTCGCGGACCGATATGAACACTGAAGCTTTCTTT.

A single count supports this clone. The chain's CDR3 is CASSADPGTGTGYTF. In DNA form, the CDR3 reads TGCGCCAGCAGCGCTGATCCCGGGACAGGGACTGGCTACACCTTC. This chain connects TRBV5-1 to TRBJ1-2; 9 bases are shared with TRBD1. This CDR3 has 15 residues. V shed 4 bases and J 7 bases; nucleotides not matched to a gene: 11. CDR1 is SGHRS and CDR2 is YFSETQ in the germline V gene.

Note on this clone: This sample also contains other DNA sequences that code for the same CDR3. This chain joins TRBV7-3 and TRBJ1-1, with a tentative D call TRBD1 (6 bases). Per the germline V gene, CDR1 is SGHTA and CDR2 is FQGTGA. V was clipped by 6 bases and J by 1 base, with 9 bases between them. This CDR3 is 13 amino acids long. The CDR3 sequence: CASSPQGNTEAFF. For the CDR3, the DNA is TGTGCCAGCAGTCCACAGGGGAACACTGAAGCTTTCTTT.

The chain combines TRBV11-2 with TRBJ2-7, with 7 bases matching TRBD2. The junction had 4 bases not matched to a gene; V was cut back by 5 bases and J by 6 bases. Germline V gene data show CDR1 as SGHAT and CDR2 as FQNNGV. This CDR3 has 12 amino acids. CDR3 coding DNA: TGTGCCAGCAGCACGTGGGGGGGCGAGCAGTACTTC. It translates to CASSTWGGEQYF. The full variable domain, completed using reference TRBV11-2 and TRBJ2-7, is EAGVAQSPRYKIIEKRQSVAFWCNPISGHATLYWYQQILGQGPKLLIQFQNNGVVDDSQLPKDRFSAERLKGVDSTLKIQPAKLEDSAVYLCASSTWGGEQYFGPGTRLTVT.

This clone was seen only a few times. The CDR3 DNA reads TGTGCCACCAGCAGGGTCGCCGGGGATGGCTACACCTTC. Protein product: CATSRVAGDGYTF. The chain couples TRBV15 to TRBJ1-2; no firm D call. The CDR3 covers 13 residues. Germline CDR1 and CDR2: LNHNV and YYDKDF (reference sequence). V dropped 3 bases and J dropped 6 bases, with 11 bases sitting between them.

The genes are TRBV4-2 and TRBJ1-6; D ambiguous. The germline CDR1 and CDR2 sequences are LGHNA and YNFKEQ. This CDR3 comprises 16 residues. V lost 0 bases and J 9 bases, leaving 15 bases between the germline ends. CDR3 loop: CASSQDPGQRSSPLHF. Written as DNA, the CDR3 is TGTGCCAGCAGCCAAGACCCCGGGCAGCGCAGTTCACCCCTCCACTTT.

This clone was found once. Different DNA sequences within this sample yield the same CDR3. J is TRBJ1-1 and V is TRBV29-1; D is undetermined. This CDR3 has 11 residues. Deletions cut 4 bases from V and 1 base from J, with 4 bases between. Germline V CDR1 and CDR2: SQVTM, ANQGSEA. This CDR3 reads CSVGENTEAFF. The CDR3 coding sequence is TGCAGCGTTGGCGAGAACACTGAAGCTTTCTTT.

The CDR3: CAWSRTGSGGPSSYNEQFF. Here the CDR3 DNA reads TGTGCCTGGAGCCGGACCGGCAGCGGGGGGCCAAGCTCCTACAATGAGCAGTTCTTC. The rearrangement uses TRBV30 and TRBJ2-1; 9 bases are a match to TRBD2. V trimming: 3 bases; J trimming: 0 bases; junction bases outside the gene matches: 15. This CDR3 is built from 19 residues. Germline V gene sequence: CDR1 GTSNPN, CDR2 SVGIG (reference sequence).

V gene TRBV25-1 combines with J gene TRBJ2-1, with 7 bases lining up with TRBD1. Germline assignment: CDR1 MGHDK and CDR2 SYGVNS. After removal of 2 bases from V and 6 bases from J, the junction contained 4 bases not matched to a gene. The CDR3 spans 14 residues. For the CDR3, the DNA is TGTGCCAGCAGTGAAGAAGGGACAGTCAATGAGCAGTTCTTC. This encodes CASSEEGTVNEQFF. Full variable domain (rest looked up from reference TRBV25-1 and TRBJ2-1): EADIYQTPRYLVIGTGKKITLECSQTMGHDKMYWYQQDPGMELHLIHYSYGVNSTEKGDLSSESTVSRIRTEHFPLTLESARPSHTSQYLCASSEEGTVNEQFFGPGTRLTVL.

The chain is built from TRBV4-3 and TRBJ2-2; 7 nucleotides match TRBD1. Germline-derived CDR1 and CDR2 are LGHNA and YSLEER. This CDR3 comprises 19 residues. V trimming: 1 base; J trimming: 0 bases; junction bases outside the gene matches: 11. The CDR3 protein is CASSQATPSGTANTGELFF. The CDR3 nucleotides are TGCGCCAGCAGCCAAGCGACGCCTTCCGGGACAGCGAACACCGGGGAGCTGTTTTTT.

The chain has TRBV10-1 and TRBJ2-3; D unclear. Looked up from germline, CDR1 is WNHNN and CDR2 is SYGVQD (reference sequence). This CDR3 has 14 residues. Trimming removed 2 bases from V and 1 base from J, with 7 bases in between. The CDR3 DNA sequence: TGCGCCAGCAGTGAGAACGTTGGCACAGATACGCAGTATTTT. It specifies CASSENVGTDTQYF.

The chain employs TRBV2 and TRBJ2-6; D is undetermined. Trimming removed 4 bases at V and 1 base at J, with 8 bases between. This CDR3 comprises 15 residues. Germline CDR1 SNHLY, CDR2 FYNNEI. CDR3: CASSVVPSGANVLTF. The CDR3 region has the DNA TGTGCCAGCAGTGTAGTCCCTTCTGGGGCCAACGTCCTGACTTTC.

The chain combines TRBV25-1 with TRBJ2-1; D gene uncertain. The CDR3 loop spans 11 amino acids. The germline CDR1 and CDR2 sequences are MGHDK and SYGVNS. Trimming cost V 8 bases and J 3 bases, with 5 bases left between them. The CDR3 protein is CASALYNEQFF. DNA of the CDR3: TGTGCCAGCGCGCTCTACAATGAGCAGTTCTTC.

The chain links TRBV28 to TRBJ2-7; D is undetermined. The CDR3 has 13 amino acids. V dropped 5 bases and J dropped 3 bases, with 11 bases sitting between them. Germline CDR1 is MDHEN and CDR2 is SYDVKM. The CDR3 sequence is CASSPAENYEQYF. The CDR3 DNA reads as TGTGCCAGCAGTCCGGCGGAGAACTACGAGCAGTACTTC.